What follows describes a single T cell receptor beta chain. Antigen specificity is unknown. The data are from a study of monozygotic twins with inflammatory bowel disease. Findings and caveats of the study: Healthy twins showed more clonotype sharing with others than IBD patients, especially patients with disease activity.

This CDR3 contains 15 residues. Germline V gene sequence: CDR1 MDHEN, CDR2 SYDVKM. Nested PCRs of approximately 16 and 10 cycles, two in total, were run on TCRalpha and TCRbeta cDNA. TCRdb reprocessed the 5' RACE reads and stores each CDR3 protein as one record, lacking DNA. The sample totals around 400,000 distinct CDR3 sequences. The sequence came from a human donor with ulcerative colitis or Crohn's disease, or a healthy co-twin of an affected twin (not recorded which). The specimen was blood. The V gene is TRBV28, the J gene TRBJ1-4; TCRdb names TRBD1, which stays unverified in the absence of DNA. The CDR3 is CASSLLSRIHEKLFF.